This TCR beta chain came from a study of tumor and adjacent non-tumor tissue in lung cancer. Study-level results: Higher tumor TCR diversity was associated with shorter survival. Top 100 clones took a larger repertoire share in normal lung.

A modified ARM-PCR protocol with three rounds of nested PCR amplified TCRbeta. TCRdb re-called the multiplex PCR reads with MiXCR, one entry per CDR3 protein. The table has about 140,000 distinct CDR3 sequences, around 67% seen once; the top ten hold roughly 18%. The template was RNA from unsorted bulk tissue. Germline assignment: CDR1 SEHNR and CDR2 FQNEAQ (reference sequence). The CDR3 is 14 residues long. Trimming removed 1 base at V and 5 bases at J, with 10 bases between. About this clonotype itself: Its matching antigen is unknown.

The clonotype originates from a man in his 60s with small cell lung cancer. The V and J genes are TRBV7-9 and TRBJ2-3; D not certain. The material sequenced was lung tumor tissue. CDR3 loop: CASSLEPTVDTQYF. In DNA form, the CDR3 reads TGTGCCAGCAGCTTAGAACCCACCGTAGATACGCAGTATTTT.